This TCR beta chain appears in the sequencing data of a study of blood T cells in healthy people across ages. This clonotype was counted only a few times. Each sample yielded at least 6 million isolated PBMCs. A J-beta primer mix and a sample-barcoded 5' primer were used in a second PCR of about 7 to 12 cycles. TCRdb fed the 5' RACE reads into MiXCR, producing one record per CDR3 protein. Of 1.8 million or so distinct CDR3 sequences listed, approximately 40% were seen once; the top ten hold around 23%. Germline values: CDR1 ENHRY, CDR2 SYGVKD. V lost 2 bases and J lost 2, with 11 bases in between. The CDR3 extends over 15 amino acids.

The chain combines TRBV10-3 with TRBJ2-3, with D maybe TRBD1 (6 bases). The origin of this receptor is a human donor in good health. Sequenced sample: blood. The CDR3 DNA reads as TGTGCCATCAGTGAGGGCAGGGGAAACACAGATACGCAGTATTTT. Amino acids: CAISEGRGNTDTQYF.